This paragraph covers one T cell receptor (beta chain) sequence. This entry belongs to a study of CD8+ T cells in alopecia areata. Overall study context: The drug, oral tofacitinib, was given to treated patients at 5 to 10 mg twice daily.

Documented treatment: oral pan-JAK inhibitor, 5-10 mg twice daily. Individuals with alopecia areata gave both lesional scalp punch biopsies and peripheral blood for collection. From germline, CDR1 is LNHDA and CDR2 SQIVND (reference sequence). The CDR3 covers 15 residues. The germline V and J ends were trimmed by 4 bases and 7 bases, with 19 bases remaining between them. cDNA reverse transcribed from extracted RNA served as the sequencing template. Clones were sequenced by immunoSEQ multiplex PCR, and TCRdb holds only the in-frame ones, with some missing. The repertoire holds approximately 200,000 clones, with around 43% as singletons.

The chain has TRBV19 and TRBJ1-1; TRBD1 is a possible D gene (5 bases). The origin of this receptor is a human donor with alopecia areata. Specimen: CD4+ T cells sorted from blood, collected at approximately week 39, from a patient treated with tofacitinib. The CDR3 protein is CASSKGGTFKGEAFF. In DNA, the CDR3 is TGTGCCAGTAGTAAAGGCGGGACCTTTAAAGGTGAAGCTTTCTTT.